This T cell receptor (beta chain) was recorded in a study of shared T cell receptors in the human thymus. The V and J ends lost 0 bases and 3 bases respectively, with 12 bases between them. Germline V gives CDR1 SGDLS, CDR2 YYNGEE. The CDR3 consists of 15 residues. Using immunoSEQ multiplex PCR, the repertoire was profiled, and TCRdb retains in-frame clones only, with some absent. The sample has hundreds of thousands of clones; about 90% are singletons. The sample was also reused in another study, on human thymus T cells. That source reports: Highly overlapping thymic repertoires among unrelated individuals were reported in related research.

The chain uses TRBV9 and TRBJ1-1; D might be TRBD1 (5 bases). Sequencing was performed on thymocytes. The source of this sequence is a boy under two years old with a congenital heart defect. The CDR3 DNA sequence: TGTGCCAGCAGCGTAGTTGCAGGGATCGACACTGAAGCTTTCTTT. Protein product: CASSVVAGIDTEAFF.